This T cell receptor beta chain stems from a study of beta chain features in type 1 diabetes. Study-wide points: Among type 1 diabetes patients, VDJ junctions had fewer insertions and more deletions.

Concerning this clone: What it recognizes is unknown.

With 2 bases removed from V and 0 bases from J, the gap between germline ends came to 4 bases. CDR1 is SGHTA and CDR2 is FQGNSA in the germline V gene. The CDR3 covers 14 residues. Expressed TCRB transcripts were sequenced because the isolated RNA had all been reverse transcribed beforehand. The average read count of naive, central memory and regulatory T cell samples was about 3.57 million. The assay was immunoSEQ multiplex PCR, and TCRdb's table has in-frame clones only and misses some. The sample yields more than 300,000 clones, approximately 8.2% seen once. Sequenced input: central memory CD4+ T cells from blood. The chain carries TRBV7-2 and TRBJ2-2; D gene ambiguous. The clonotype originates from a woman aged 18-30 years in good health. The chain's CDR3 is CASSLTTNTGELFF. Written as DNA, the CDR3 is TGTGCCAGCAGCTTAACAACGAACACCGGGGAGCTGTTTTTT.